The text below deals with one T cell receptor (beta chain). Its target is not known. This sample was taken from a study of molecular identifiers for immune sequencing clone quantification. Overall study results and limits: Identical barcode-sharing TCR molecules could lead to underestimated sizes for highly expanded clones. Clones above 20 RNA copies contained over 99% of effector molecules and under 1% of naive molecules.

TCRdb redid the calling of the PCR reads with MiXCR, one entry per CDR3 protein. This table holds approximately 670,000 distinct CDR3 sequences, just under 20% found once. Every naive CD8 library was made from between about 18,000 and 1,100,000 sorted cells with 10%, 30% or 50% RNA. A CD8+CD4-CCR7+CD45RA+ phenotype served as the sorting definition for naive CD8 T cells. The V segment lost 4 bases and the J segment 7 bases; nucleotides outside the gene matches: 3. The CDR3 runs 14 residues. Germline lookup yields CDR1 LNHDA and CDR2 SQIVND (reference sequence). The source material was naive CD8+ T cells from blood, with Jurkat cell RNA spiked in. Noted subset: FACS-sorted CD8+CD4-CCR7+CD45RA+ naive T cells. The sequence was obtained from a human donor in good health. Some libraries in this study had Jurkat cell RNA spiked in. V is TRBV19 and J is TRBJ1-4, with TRBD1 matching 10 bases. The DNA of the CDR3 is TGTGCCAGTAGTACCGGGACAGGGGTTGAAAAACTGTTTTTT. As protein: CASSTGTGVEKLFF.